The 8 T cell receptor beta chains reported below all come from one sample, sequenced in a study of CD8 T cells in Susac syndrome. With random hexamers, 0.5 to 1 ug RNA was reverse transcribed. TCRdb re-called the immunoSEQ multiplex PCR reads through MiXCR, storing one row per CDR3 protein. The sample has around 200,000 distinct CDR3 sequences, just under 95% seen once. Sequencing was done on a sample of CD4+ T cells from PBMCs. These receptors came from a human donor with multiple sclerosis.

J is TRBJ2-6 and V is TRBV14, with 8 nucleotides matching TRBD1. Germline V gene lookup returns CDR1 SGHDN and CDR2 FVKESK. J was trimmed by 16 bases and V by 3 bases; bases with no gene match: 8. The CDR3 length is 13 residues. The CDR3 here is CASSQSRQGSLTF. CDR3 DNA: TGTGCCAGCAGCCAGAGTCGACAGGGGAGTCTGACTTTC.

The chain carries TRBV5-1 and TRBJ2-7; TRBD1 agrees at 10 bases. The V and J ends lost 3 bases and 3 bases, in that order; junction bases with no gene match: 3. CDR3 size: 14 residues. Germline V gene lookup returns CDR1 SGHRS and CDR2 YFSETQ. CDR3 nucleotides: TGCGCCAGCAGCTCGGGACAGGGGTTCTACGAGCAGTACTTC. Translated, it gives CASSSGQGFYEQYF.

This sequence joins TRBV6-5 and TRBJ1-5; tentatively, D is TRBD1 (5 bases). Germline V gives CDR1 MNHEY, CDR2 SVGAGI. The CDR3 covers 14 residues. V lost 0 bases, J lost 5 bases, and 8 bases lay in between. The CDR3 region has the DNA TGTGCCAGCAGTTACTCCCGGGGGGATCAGCCCCAGCATTTT. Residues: CASSYSRGDQPQHF.

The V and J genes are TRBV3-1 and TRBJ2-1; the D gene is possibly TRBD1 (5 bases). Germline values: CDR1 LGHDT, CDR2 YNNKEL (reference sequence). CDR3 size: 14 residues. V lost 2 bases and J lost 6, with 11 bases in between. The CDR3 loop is CASSQRTPGNEQFF. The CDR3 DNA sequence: TGTGCCAGCAGCCAACGGACACCTGGCAATGAGCAGTTCTTC.

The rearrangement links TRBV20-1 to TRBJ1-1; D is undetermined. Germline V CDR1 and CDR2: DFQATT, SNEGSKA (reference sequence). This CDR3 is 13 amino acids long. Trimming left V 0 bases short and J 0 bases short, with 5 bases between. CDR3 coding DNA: TGCAGTGCTAGAGATGCTGTGAACACTGAAGCTTTCTTT. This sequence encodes CSARDAVNTEAFF.

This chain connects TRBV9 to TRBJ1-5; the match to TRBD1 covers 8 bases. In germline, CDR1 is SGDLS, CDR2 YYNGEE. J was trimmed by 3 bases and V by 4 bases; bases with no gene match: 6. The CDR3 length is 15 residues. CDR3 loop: CASSQGAPSNQPQHF. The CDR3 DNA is TGTGCCAGCAGCCAGGGGGCTCCTTCCAATCAGCCCCAGCATTTT.

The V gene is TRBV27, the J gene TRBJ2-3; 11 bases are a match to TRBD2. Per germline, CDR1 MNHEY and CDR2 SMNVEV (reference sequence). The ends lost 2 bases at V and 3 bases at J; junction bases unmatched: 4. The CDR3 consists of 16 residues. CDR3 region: CASSLSRLAGTDTQYF. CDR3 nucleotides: TGTGCCAGCAGTTTAAGTCGACTAGCGGGAACAGATACGCAGTATTTT.

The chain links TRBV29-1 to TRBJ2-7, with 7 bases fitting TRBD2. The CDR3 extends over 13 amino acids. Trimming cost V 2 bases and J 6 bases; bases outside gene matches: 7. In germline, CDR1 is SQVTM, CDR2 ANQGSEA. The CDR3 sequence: CSVERTRAGEQYF. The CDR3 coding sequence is TGCAGCGTTGAAAGGACTAGGGCCGGCGAGCAGTACTTC.